The 17 T cell receptor beta chains below all came from one sample that was sequenced in a study of T cells in Graves' hyperthyroidism and ophthalmopathy. TCR beta CDR3 sequences were amplified from RNA transcripts. The HTBI set primed first-round TCR CDR3 RT-PCR. TCRdb re-called the multiplex PCR reads through MiXCR, storing one row per CDR3 protein. In the table there are some 400,000 distinct CDR3 sequences, roughly 12% of which are singletons. The specimen was blood. The receptors stem from a man younger than 45 with Graves' hyperthyroidism that later progressed to Graves' ophthalmopathy.

CDR3 in amino acids: CASARDRGLNQPQHF. The CDR3 DNA reads TGTGCCAGCGCACGGGACAGGGGGCTTAATCAGCCCCAGCATTTT. The chain carries TRBV18 and TRBJ1-5, with TRBD1 matching 12 bases. Per germline, CDR1 KGHSH and CDR2 LQKENI. The CDR3 consists of 15 residues. V trimming: 8 bases; J trimming: 4 bases; junction bases outside the gene matches: 6.

The table lists this clonotype with many counts. The chain carries TRBV28 and TRBJ1-2; 8 positions match TRBD1. The germline V gene has CDR1 MDHEN and CDR2 SYDVKM. The CDR3 runs 15 residues. V was pared by 3 bases and J by 1 base, with 4 bases of the junction left unmatched. CDR3 loop: CASSLTGDYNYGYTF. CDR3 bases: TGTGCCAGCAGTTTGACAGGGGACTATAACTATGGCTACACCTTC.

In this sample, this clonotype turned up many times. The gene calls are TRBV20-1 and TRBJ2-3; D might be TRBD1 or TRBD2, each matching 6 bases. Between the trimmed V and J ends, which lost 6 bases and 7 bases, there was a span of 23 bases. The CDR3 runs to 15 residues. Per the germline V gene, CDR1 is DFQATT and CDR2 is SNEGSKA (reference sequence). DNA for the CDR3: TGCAGTGCCGCAGTTGAGGGGGGCACTGCACATACGCAGTATTTT. Encoded protein: CSAAVEGGTAHTQYF.

This clonotype was seen only once. Just one base apart from a much larger clone, this may be a read error. The chain uses TRBV5-1 and TRBJ1-5; 8 bases fit TRBD1. The CDR3 length is 15 residues. Germline-derived CDR1 and CDR2 are SGHRS and YFSETQ. Here the CDR3 DNA reads TGCGCCAGCAGTTACGGACAGGGCGATAATCGGCCCCAGCATTTT. Translated: CASSYGQGDNRPQHF.

The chain has TRBV28 and TRBJ1-3, with TRBD1 matching over 10 bases. Germline-derived CDR1 and CDR2 are MDHEN and SYDVKM. The CDR3 contains 15 residues. V dropped 4 bases and J dropped 3; count of bases not matched to a gene: 3. This chain's CDR3 is CASSSGQGFGNTIYF. CDR3 nucleotide sequence: TGTGCCAGCAGTTCGGGACAGGGGTTTGGAAACACCATATATTTT.

This clonotype was detected only a few times. This chain links TRBV4-2 with TRBJ1-6; a weak D match, TRBD1 (6 bases). The germline V gene has CDR1 LGHNA and CDR2 YNFKEQ. V was pared by 0 bases and J by 6 bases, with 12 bases between. The CDR3 runs 16 residues. The CDR3 here is CASSQDQGWSNSPLHF. DNA for the CDR3: TGTGCCAGCAGCCAAGATCAGGGGTGGAGTAATTCACCCCTCCACTTT.

This clonotype was picked up many times. V is TRBV5-1 and J is TRBJ1-1; no definite D call. The CDR3 runs to 13 residues. V lost 6 bases and J 4 bases, leaving 13 bases between the germline ends. The germline V gene has CDR1 SGHRS and CDR2 YFSETQ. Here the CDR3 reads CASTALEGTEAFF. CDR3 in DNA: TGCGCCAGCACCGCCCTCGAGGGCACTGAAGCTTTCTTT.

The V and J genes are TRBV4-1 and TRBJ2-1; TRBD2 agrees at 8 bases. Trimming took 3 bases from V and 12 from J; bases not matched to a gene: 22. This CDR3 is built from 18 residues. Per germline, CDR1 MGHRA and CDR2 YSYEKL. CDR3: CASSQEGWGAGAFKGQFF. CDR3 sequence (DNA): TGCGCCAGCAGCCAGGAGGGATGGGGAGCGGGGGCCTTCAAGGGGCAGTTCTTC.

The chain combines TRBV7-9 with TRBJ2-1, with D unclear. This CDR3 is built from 17 residues. The V gene lost 6 bases and the J gene lost 0 bases, with 18 bases spanning the gap. The germline V gene encodes CDR1 SEHNR and CDR2 FQNEAQ (reference sequence). Written as DNA, the CDR3 is TGTGCCAGCAGGCCCCTCGGGTTGGGCGGCTCCTACAATGAGCAGTTCTTC. This encodes CASRPLGLGGSYNEQFF.

This sequence joins TRBV5-1 and TRBJ1-2; D may be TRBD1 (6 bases). The CDR3 contains 15 residues. CDR1 is SGHRS and CDR2 is YFSETQ in the germline V gene. V lost 4 bases and J 6 bases, leaving 19 bases between the germline ends. The CDR3 spells CASSRRDILGDGYTF. The CDR3 DNA sequence: TGCGCCAGCAGCCGGCGGGACATCCTAGGCGATGGCTACACCTTC.

Note on this clonotype: Relative to the germline gene, one junction end is altered; a read error may explain this. The chain couples TRBV20-1 to TRBJ1-1; 8 positions agree with TRBD1. Germline CDR1 reads DFQATT; CDR2 reads SNEGSKA (reference sequence). The CDR3 covers 18 residues. CDR3 region: CSVRIGAGGGVTGTEGFF. The CDR3 DNA sequence: TGCAGTGTTAGAATTGGCGCAGGGGGCGGGGTGACCGGCACTGAAGGTTTCTTT.

There are many counts of this clonotype. The chain carries TRBV6-5 and TRBJ2-7; 8 bases match TRBD1. The V and J ends lost 2 bases and 7 bases, in that order; junction bases with no gene match: 13. This CDR3 region has 16 residues. Germline-derived CDR1 and CDR2 are MNHEY and SVGAGI. CDR3 amino acids: CASSYVPGRGLGEQYF. CDR3 DNA sequence: TGTGCCAGCAGTTACGTCCCCGGCAGGGGGCTGGGGGAGCAGTACTTC.

The rearrangement joins TRBV12-3 or TRBV12-4 to TRBJ2-3; no reliable D call. The CDR3 runs to 15 residues. V was shortened by 2 bases and J by 4 bases, with 13 bases between the two germline ends. CDR3 amino acids: CASSLNPGSADTQYF. The CDR3 coding sequence is TGTGCCAGCAGTTTAAATCCGGGTTCCGCAGATACGCAGTATTTT.

The sample holds many counts of this clonotype. The chain carries TRBV28 and TRBJ2-7; 8 bases are shared with TRBD1. Germline CDR1 is MDHEN and CDR2 is SYDVKM. The CDR3 consists of 15 residues. Trimming removed 1 base from V and 1 base from J; junction bases left unmatched: 3. DNA of the CDR3: TGTGCCAGCAGTTTATTACAGGGGGAGTCCTACGAGCAGTACTTC. This gives the protein CASSLLQGESYEQYF.

The chain combines TRBV5-1 with TRBJ1-1, with 10 bases aligning to TRBD1. J lost 1 base, V lost 4 bases, and 10 bases had no gene match. CDR3 length: 17 amino acids. The germline gives CDR1 SGHRS, CDR2 YFSETQ. CDR3 nucleotides: TGCGCCAGCAGCCCCGCACTCAGGACAGGGGGGAACACTGAAGCTTTCTTT. Its translation is CASSPALRTGGNTEAFF.

This clonotype was seen many times. The rearrangement uses TRBV7-9 and TRBJ2-5; D unresolved. CDR3 length: 14 amino acids. Germline V CDR1 and CDR2: SEHNR, FQNEAQ (reference sequence). V dropped 0 bases and J dropped 3 bases, with 8 bases sitting between them. The CDR3 nucleotides are TGTGCCAGCAGCTTAGCCGGGCCCGAAGAGACCCAGTACTTC. This translates into CASSLAGPEETQYF.

The genes are TRBV5-1 and TRBJ1-5; 7 bases align to TRBD1. The CDR3 has 16 amino acids. Germline CDR1 and CDR2: SGHRS and YFSETQ. The V and J ends lost 2 bases and 12 bases, in that order; junction bases with no gene match: 17. CDR3 sequence (DNA): TGCGCCAGCAGCTTAGAGACAGGGCGCGTACCTCGGCTCCAGCATTTT. The encoded protein is CASSLETGRVPRLQHF.